The 18 T cell receptor beta chains presented below share a single source sample, sequenced in a study of cytomegalovirus exposure and HLA in healthy donors. PCR used 60 Vbeta primers and 13 Jbeta primers. TCRdb's table, derived via immunoSEQ multiplex PCR, lists solely in-frame clones and lacks some. The sample has 120,000 to 150,000 clones, roughly 75% seen once. The specimen was PBMCs. Receptors were obtained from a middle-aged man in good health and CMV-seropositive.

The chain carries TRBV27 and TRBJ2-7, with a tentative D call TRBD1 (5 bases). V was trimmed by 3 bases and J by 7 bases, leaving 10 bases between them. The CDR3 is 12 residues long. CDR1 and CDR2 (germline): MNHEY, SMNVEV (reference sequence). The CDR3 bases are TGTGCCAGCAGTTTCCCAGGGTATGAGCAGTACTTC. Translated: CASSFPGYEQYF.

The rearrangement links TRBV6-1 to TRBJ1-1; a possible D gene is TRBD1 (6 bases). The V end lost 5 bases, the J end lost 0 bases, and 13 bases lay between the germline ends. The CDR3 is made up of 15 amino acids. Germline lookup yields CDR1 MNHNS and CDR2 SASEGT. This chain's CDR3 is CASSRQARMNTEAFF. CDR3 sequence (DNA): TGTGCCAGCAGTCGACAGGCTCGCATGAACACTGAAGCTTTCTTT.

The chain carries TRBV6-5 and TRBJ1-1, with 8 positions matching TRBD1. Germline values: CDR1 MNHEY, CDR2 SVGAGI. The CDR3 consists of 15 residues. The V gene end was trimmed by 4 bases and the J gene end by 6 bases; junction bases not matched to a gene: 10. The CDR3, as DNA: TGTGCCAGCAGTTCCCCTCCCCAGGGGGCCCCTGAAGCTTTCTTT. Translation gives CASSSPPQGAPEAFF.

The chain couples TRBV4-1 to TRBJ2-7; 10 nucleotides agree with TRBD1. The trim removed 4 bases at V and 5 bases at J, leaving 11 bases unmatched. The CDR3 spans 16 residues. Germline CDR1 and CDR2: MGHRA and YSYEKL. The CDR3 nucleotides read TGCGCCAGCAGCCTAAAGGCTGGGACAGGGGTCCACGAGCAGTACTTC. Protein product: CASSLKAGTGVHEQYF.

The chain has TRBV2 and TRBJ2-5; 11 bases agree with TRBD1. V shed 6 bases, J shed 11 bases, and the junction held 8 bases outside the gene matches. This CDR3 comprises 13 residues. CDR1 and CDR2 from the germline V gene are SNHLY and FYNNEI. CDR3 DNA sequence: TGTGCCAGCAGGGACAGGGGGCCGGGGGAGCAGTACTTC. This translates into CASRDRGPGEQYF.

The chain has TRBV18 and TRBJ1-1; TRBD1 matches 10 bases. V was pared by 3 bases and J by 1 base, with 5 bases of the junction left unmatched. Germline V CDR1 and CDR2: KGHSH, LQKENI. The CDR3 consists of 16 residues. As DNA, the CDR3 is TGTGCCAGCTCACCTCAGACAGGGGGCCAGAACACTGAAGCTTTCTTT. Translated, it gives CASSPQTGGQNTEAFF.

The rearrangement uses TRBV6-5 and TRBJ2-7; 8 bases line up with TRBD1. CDR1 and CDR2 (germline): MNHEY, SVGAGI. After removal of 2 bases from V and 2 bases from J, the junction contained 2 bases not matched to a gene. This CDR3 spans 14 amino acids. CDR3 residues: CASSYGTGAYEQYF. In DNA form, the CDR3 reads TGTGCCAGCAGTTACGGGACAGGAGCCTACGAGCAGTACTTC.

The J gene is TRBJ1-5, the V gene TRBV5-6; the D gene is possibly TRBD1 (5 bases). This CDR3 has 14 amino acids. Trimming took 0 bases from V and 7 from J, leaving 11 bases between them. CDR1 is SGHDT, CDR2 YYEEEE, per germline. The CDR3 DNA follows: TGTGCCAGCAGCTTGGCCGGCCAGGGACAGCCCCAGCATTTT. This gives the protein CASSLAGQGQPQHF.

This clone has just one count. CDR3 region: CASSLAQGVNSPLHF. The CDR3 nucleotides read TGTGCCAGCAGCTTAGCCCAGGGGGTCAATTCACCCCTCCACTTT. V is TRBV7-6 and J is TRBJ1-6, with 7 bases identical to TRBD1. Germline assignment: CDR1 SGHVS and CDR2 FNYEAQ. The CDR3 spans 15 residues. The V segment lost 0 bases and the J segment 7 bases; nucleotides outside the gene matches: 3.

This chain joins TRBV4-2 and TRBJ1-6; perhaps TRBD1 as D (5 bases). The germline V and J ends were trimmed by 0 bases and 0 bases, with 18 bases remaining between them. CDR1 LGHNA and CDR2 YNFKEQ come from the germline V gene. The CDR3 consists of 20 residues. The CDR3 sequence: CASSQDSWQGGSSYNSPLHF. CDR3 coding DNA: TGTGCCAGCAGCCAAGATTCCTGGCAGGGTGGAAGCTCCTATAATTCACCCCTCCACTTT.

The chain couples TRBV5-1 to TRBJ1-3; no clear D gene. The germline V gene encodes CDR1 SGHRS and CDR2 YFSETQ. The CDR3 spans 16 residues. The V gene lost 5 bases and the J gene lost 1 base, with 16 bases spanning the gap. The CDR3 reads CASSEMGSRSGNTIYF. CDR3 DNA sequence: TGCGCCAGCAGTGAGATGGGCAGCAGGTCTGGAAACACCATATATTTT. Variable domain in full (rest from reference TRBV5-1 and TRBJ1-3): KAGVTQTPRYLIKTRGQQVTLSCSPISGHRSVSWYQQTPGQGLQFLFEYFSETQRNKGNFPGRFSGRQFSNSRSEMNVSTLELGDSALYLCASSEMGSRSGNTIYFGEGSWLTVV.

V is TRBV2 and J is TRBJ2-1, with TRBD2 matching over 11 bases. The ends lost 5 bases at V and 0 bases at J; junction bases unmatched: 6. The germline CDR1 and CDR2 sequences are SNHLY and FYNNEI. The CDR3 contains 17 residues. This CDR3 reads CASSLTSGVISYNEQFF. DNA for the CDR3: TGTGCCAGCAGTCTGACTAGCGGGGTCATCTCCTACAATGAGCAGTTCTTC.

The chain combines TRBV18 with TRBJ1-1; 8 bases fit TRBD1. V trimming: 1 base; J trimming: 0 bases; junction bases outside the gene matches: 13. This CDR3 spans 19 amino acids. CDR1 and CDR2 from the germline V gene are KGHSH and LQKENI. The CDR3 coding sequence is TGTGCCAGCTCACCACTGTCACGCGCGACAGGGGCGTTGAACACTGAAGCTTTCTTT. This encodes CASSPLSRATGALNTEAFF.

The chain is built from TRBV27 and TRBJ1-1; D possibly corresponds to TRBD1 (6 bases). From germline, CDR1 is MNHEY and CDR2 SMNVEV (reference sequence). The CDR3 covers 13 residues. Trimming left V 6 bases short and J 3 bases short, with 11 bases between. The CDR3 sequence: CASRYQGYTEAFF. DNA for the CDR3: TGTGCCAGCAGGTATCAGGGGTACACTGAAGCTTTCTTT.

V gene TRBV6-1 combines with J gene TRBJ1-5; maybe TRBD1 (6 bases). Germline V gene lookup returns CDR1 MNHNS and CDR2 SASEGT. Between the trimmed V and J ends, which lost 7 bases and 2 bases, there was a span of 9 bases. This CDR3 spans 13 amino acids. In nucleotides, the CDR3 is TGTGCCAGCATTTCAGGGGGCAATCAGCCCCAGCATTTT. Encoded protein: CASISGGNQPQHF.

The V gene is TRBV19, the J gene TRBJ1-2; D not resolved. V was cut by 2 bases and J by 0 bases, with 19 bases left in between. Germline CDR1 and CDR2: LNHDA and SQIVND (reference sequence). The CDR3 runs to 18 residues. Here the CDR3 reads CASSIFSGGILANYGYTF. The CDR3 DNA sequence: TGTGCCAGTAGTATATTCTCCGGCGGGATATTAGCTAACTATGGCTACACCTTC.

This chain joins TRBV6-5 and TRBJ1-3; D not certain. Trimming took 3 bases from V and 9 from J, leaving 15 bases between them. The CDR3 extends over 14 amino acids. Germline assignment: CDR1 MNHEY and CDR2 SVGAGI. The CDR3 reads CASSYSVFGGTIYF. CDR3 nucleotides: TGTGCCAGCAGTTATAGTGTCTTTGGAGGCACCATATATTTT.

The chain is built from TRBV7-2 and TRBJ2-3; 9 nucleotides agree with TRBD2. The V segment lost 5 bases and the J segment 1 base; nucleotides outside the gene matches: 4. This CDR3 has 15 amino acids. Germline loops: CDR1 SGHTA, CDR2 FQGNSA. CDR3: CASSPWTSGTDTQYF. The CDR3, as DNA: TGTGCCAGCAGCCCCTGGACTAGCGGCACAGATACGCAGTATTTT. The full variable domain, completed using reference TRBV7-2 and TRBJ2-3, is GAGVSQSPSNKVTEKGKDVELRCDPISGHTALYWYRQSLGQGLEFLIYFQGNSAPDKSGLPSDRFSAERTGGSVSTLTIQRTQQEDSAVYLCASSPWTSGTDTQYFGPGTRLTVL.